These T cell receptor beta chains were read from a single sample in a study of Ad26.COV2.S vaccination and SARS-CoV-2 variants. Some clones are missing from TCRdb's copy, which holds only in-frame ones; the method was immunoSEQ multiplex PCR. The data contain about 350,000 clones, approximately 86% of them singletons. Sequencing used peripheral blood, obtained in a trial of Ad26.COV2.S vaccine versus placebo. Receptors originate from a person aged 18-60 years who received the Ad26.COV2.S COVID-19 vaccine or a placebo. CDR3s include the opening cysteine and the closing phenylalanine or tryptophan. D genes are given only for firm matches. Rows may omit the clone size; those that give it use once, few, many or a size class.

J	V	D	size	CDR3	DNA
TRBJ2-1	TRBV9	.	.	CASSARQSEQFF	TGTGCCAGCAGCGCCCGGCAGAGTGAGCAGTTCTTC
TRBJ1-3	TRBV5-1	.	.	CASSFSEGNTIYF	TGCGCCAGCAGCTTTAGTGAGGGAAACACCATATATTTT
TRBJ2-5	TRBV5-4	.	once	CASSLGSGHQETQYF	TGTGCCAGCAGCTTGGGGTCAGGGCATCAAGAGACCCAGTACTTC
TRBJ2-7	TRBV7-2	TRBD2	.	CASGGGSYEQYF	TGTGCCAGCGGAGGCGGGAGCTACGAGCAGTACTTC
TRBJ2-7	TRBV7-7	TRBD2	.	CASSLAGGDSYEQYF	TGTGCCAGCAGCTTAGCGGGAGGGGACTCCTACGAGCAGTACTTC
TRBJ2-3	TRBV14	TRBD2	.	CASSPGLAGTDTQYF	TGTGCCAGCAGCCCCGGACTAGCGGGTACAGATACGCAGTATTTT
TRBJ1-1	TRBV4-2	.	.	CASSQESNTEAFF	TGTGCCAGCAGCCAAGAGTCGAACACTGAAGCTTTCTTT
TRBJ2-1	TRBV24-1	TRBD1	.	CATRQGTSSYNEQFF	TGTGCCACCAGACAGGGGACGAGCTCCTACAATGAGCAGTTCTTC
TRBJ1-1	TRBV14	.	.	CASSPQSWTAEAFF	TGTGCCAGCAGCCCCCAATCGTGGACCGCTGAAGCTTTCTTT
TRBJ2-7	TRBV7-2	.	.	CASSLRMASEQYF	TGTGCCAGCAGCTTAAGGATGGCCTCGGAGCAGTACTTC
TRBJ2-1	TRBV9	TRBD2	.	CASSVRGAGLAENEQFF	TGTGCCAGCAGCGTTCGGGGGGCGGGACTAGCGGAGAATGAGCAGTTCTTC
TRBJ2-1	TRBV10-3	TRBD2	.	CAISESPLAGLYNEQFF	TGTGCCATCAGTGAGTCACCTCTAGCGGGTCTATACAATGAGCAGTTCTTC
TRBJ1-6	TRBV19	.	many	CASSMDQGPRPLHF	TGTGCCAGTAGTATGGACCAAGGCCCACGACCCCTCCACTTT
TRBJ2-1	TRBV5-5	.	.	CASSWTVSDNEQFF	TGTGCCAGCAGCTGGACAGTTTCGGACAATGAGCAGTTCTTC
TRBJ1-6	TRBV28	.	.	CASRLGSHNSPLHF	TGTGCCAGCAGACTGGGATCTCACAATTCACCCCTCCACTTT
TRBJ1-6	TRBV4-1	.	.	CASSQVGGESSYNSPLHF	TGCGCCAGCAGCCAAGTCGGGGGTGAGAGCTCCTATAATTCACCCCTCCACTTT
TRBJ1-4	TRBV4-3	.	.	CASSQETGIQLFF	TGCGCCAGCAGCCAAGAAACGGGAATTCAACTGTTTTTT
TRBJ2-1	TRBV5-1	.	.	CASSLADLNEQFF	TGCGCCAGCAGCTTGGCCGATCTGAATGAGCAGTTCTTC
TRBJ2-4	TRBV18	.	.	CASSDGQLNIQYF	TGTGCCAGCTCGGACGGACAGCTAAACATTCAGTACTTC